The present T cell receptor (beta chain) was sequenced within a study of tumor-infiltrating lymphocytes in primary liver carcinoma. Turning to the study itself: Tumor lesions were T1-T3 N0M0 and spanned about 4.2 to 10 cm. Productive TCRbeta read counts per sample ran from roughly 3.5 to 7 million and were similar across tissue types. General study findings and limits: A small share of top clones, only about 7.5-25%, was found in all five tumor regions.

The tissue used was unsorted bulk material of about 19-34 mg. RNA and DNA were co-extracted from it with the AllPrep DNA/RNA mini kit. There were five separate regions sampled from each tumor. Regarding this clonotype: What it binds is not known.

The CDR3 contains 13 residues. Germline assignment: CDR1 SGHAT and CDR2 FQNNGV. With approximately 500 ng total RNA as template and a constant-region primer, TCR beta cDNA was made. Slightly modified ARM-PCR with three nested multiplex PCR rounds yielded TCR beta libraries. Investigators reported that the first two PCR rounds, at roughly 10 cycles each, used TRBV1-TRBV30 forward primers with a C-beta reverse primer. TCRdb processed the multiplex PCR reads anew with MiXCR; each CDR3 protein has one entry. Of 110,000 or so distinct CDR3 sequences listed, approximately 80% are singletons. The sample was liver tumor tissue from sampling region 3. Stated subset: tumor region T3, left-lateral pole. This sequence was found in a man between 35 and 55 years old with primary liver carcinoma and hepatitis B virus infection. This sequence joins TRBV11-2 and TRBJ1-2, with D unclear. In nucleotides, the CDR3 is TGTACCATCAGCTTAGATCGTGCCTGTGGCTACACCTTC. Its protein is CTISLDRACGYTF.